This entry describes one T cell receptor (beta chain). This CDR3 spans 16 amino acids. The V gene's germline CDR1 is GTSNPN and CDR2 SVGIG (reference sequence). V trimming: 0 bases; J trimming: 6 bases; junction bases outside the gene matches: 8. The sample comes from a study of T cell responses to AZD1222 COVID-19 vaccine. TCRdb's copy holds only in-frame clones and misses some; the assay was immunoSEQ multiplex PCR. The sample consists of about 210,000 clones, approximately 94% of them appearing once. Specimen: peripheral blood, collected 28 days after the second dose of the MenACWY control vaccine. The TCR was taken from an adult who received the MenACWY meningococcal vaccine as a control. This chain links TRBV30 with TRBJ2-1, with TRBD2 matching over 10 bases. The CDR3 DNA follows: TGTGCCTGGAGTGTACGTGCTAGCGGGAGTTTCAATGAGCAGTTCTTC. Protein sequence: CAWSVRASGSFNEQFF. Full variable domain (outside the CDR3, taken from reference TRBV30 and TRBJ2-1): SQTIHQWPATLVQPVGSPLSLECTVEGTSNPNLYWYRQAAGRGLQLLFYSVGIGQISSEVPQNLSASRPQDRQFILSSKKLLLSDSGFYLCAWSVRASGSFNEQFFGPGTRLTVL.